Presented here are 30 T cell receptor beta chains from one specimen sequenced in a study of pediatric ulcerative colitis. This table comes from immunoSEQ multiplex PCR, and its TCRdb copy is limited to in-frame clones, with some not included. In the table there are roughly 70,000 clones, 80% to 90% of which are singletons. Input material: blood. The source is a boy younger than 18 with severe ulcerative colitis.

This CDR3 is CSVVRPQGMDSYNEQFF. The CDR3 coding sequence is TGCAGCGTTGTAAGACCCCAGGGCATGGACTCCTACAATGAGCAGTTCTTC. The V call is TRBV29-1, the J call TRBJ2-1, with a weak D call TRBD1 (5 bases). V lost 4 bases and J lost 0, with 19 bases in between. Germline values: CDR1 SQVTM, CDR2 ANQGSEA. CDR3 size: 17 residues.

This clone came up a few times. The chain carries TRBV19 and TRBJ1-2; 7 bases line up with TRBD1. Germline loops: CDR1 LNHDA, CDR2 SQIVND (reference sequence). Germline trimming cut 1 base from V and 5 bases from J; bases unmatched to any gene: 4. CDR3 size: 14 residues. This CDR3 is CASSIAGGEYGYTF. In nucleotides, the CDR3 is TGTGCCAGTAGTATAGCAGGGGGTGAATATGGCTACACCTTC. The whole variable domain, filled in from reference TRBV19 and TRBJ1-2, reads DGGITQSPKYLFRKEGQNVTLSCEQNLNHDAMYWYRQDPGQGLRLIYYSQIVNDFQKGDIAEGYSVSREKKESFPLTVTSAQKNPTAFYLCASSIAGGEYGYTFGSGTRLTVV.

The CDR3 DNA is TGCGCCAGCAGCCCGGTCCCTAGCTCCTACAATGAGCAGTTCTTC. Translation gives CASSPVPSSYNEQFF. The chain carries TRBV4-1 and TRBJ2-1; D is ambiguous. The CDR3 has 15 amino acids. In germline, CDR1 is MGHRA, CDR2 YSYEKL. With 4 bases removed from V and 0 bases from J, the gap between germline ends came to 10 bases.

This clone was seen only once. V gene TRBV7-8 combines with J gene TRBJ1-5, with TRBD1 matching over 10 bases. The CDR3 totals 15 residues. Looked up from germline, CDR1 is SGHVS and CDR2 is FQNEAQ. Losses at the gene ends were 5 bases for V and 5 bases for J; bases not matched to a gene: 6. The CDR3 sequence: CASSPGTGEDQPQHF. CDR3 sequence (DNA): TGTGCCAGCAGCCCTGGGACAGGGGAGGATCAGCCCCAGCATTTT.

The rearrangement joins TRBV30 to TRBJ2-7; D may correspond to TRBD1 or TRBD2 (6 bases each). Germline V gene lookup returns CDR1 GTSNPN and CDR2 SVGIG (reference sequence). This CDR3 comprises 14 residues. V was cut by 1 base and J by 3 bases, with 13 bases left in between. CDR3: CAWSEGGSSYEQYF. For the CDR3, the DNA is TGTGCCTGGAGTGAAGGGGGGAGCAGCTACGAGCAGTACTTC.

The chain joins TRBV11-2 to TRBJ2-5; the D gene is possibly TRBD2 (5 bases). Trimming removed 7 bases from V and 2 bases from J, with 8 bases in between. Germline-derived CDR1 and CDR2 are SGHAT and FQNNGV. The CDR3 sequence is 12 residues long. The CDR3 DNA reads as TGTGCCAGCACCGGGATGCAAGAGACCCAGTACTTC. Protein sequence: CASTGMQETQYF.

The V call is TRBV11-2, the J call TRBJ1-2; possibly TRBD1 for D (5 bases). The ends were cut back, 1 base at V and 1 base at J, with 13 bases in the middle. Germline values: CDR1 SGHAT, CDR2 FQNNGV. The CDR3 totals 16 residues. The CDR3 DNA reads TGTGCCAGCAGCTTAGTGCCAGGGTCCATTAACTATGGCTACACCTTC. It codes for CASSLVPGSINYGYTF.

The rearrangement joins TRBV7-9 to TRBJ1-3, with no clear D. Germline V lookup: CDR1 SEHNR, CDR2 FQNEAQ (reference sequence). The germline V and J ends were trimmed by 3 bases and 0 bases, with 3 bases remaining between them. The CDR3 loop spans 13 amino acids. CDR3 bases: TGTGCCAGCAGCTTTAACTCTGGAAACACCATATATTTT. This translates into CASSFNSGNTIYF.

This clone is termed medium-sized. This chain links TRBV11-3 with TRBJ2-7, with D possibly called TRBD1 or TRBD2 (5 bases each). The germline CDR1 and CDR2 sequences are SGHNT and YENEEA. The CDR3 is 14 residues long. V was pared by 7 bases and J by 6 bases, with 19 bases between. Here the CDR3 reads CASTLGTPDGEQYF. The CDR3, as DNA: TGTGCCAGCACCTTGGGGACGCCAGACGGCGAGCAGTACTTC. The variable domain in full, completed from reference TRBV11-3 and TRBJ2-7, reads EAGVVQSPRYKIIEKKQPVAFWCNPISGHNTLYWYLQNLGQGPELLIRYENEEAVDDSQLPKDRFSAERLKGVDSTLKIQPAELGDSAVYLCASTLGTPDGEQYFGPGTRLTVT.

The gene calls are TRBV7-8 and TRBJ2-1; the match to TRBD2 covers 10 bases. Germline values: CDR1 SGHVS, CDR2 FQNEAQ. CDR3 length: 20 amino acids. The V gene end was trimmed by 7 bases and the J gene end by 5 bases; junction bases not matched to a gene: 23. The CDR3: CASIWFTGVTSGTMDNEQFF. CDR3 coding DNA: TGTGCCAGCATCTGGTTTACAGGGGTAACTAGCGGGACTATGGACAATGAGCAGTTCTTC.

This rearrangement joins TRBV5-1 to TRBJ2-7; D is unclear. The germline V gene has CDR1 SGHRS and CDR2 YFSETQ. V lost 1 base, J lost 5 bases, and 16 bases lay in between. The CDR3 has 15 amino acids. CDR3 loop: CASSLKPTPPDEQYF. The CDR3, as DNA: TGCGCCAGCAGCTTGAAGCCTACCCCTCCTGACGAGCAGTACTTC.

J is TRBJ2-1 and V is TRBV2; 13 bases map to TRBD2. Trimming took 1 base from V and 9 from J; bases not matched to a gene: 3. CDR1 and CDR2 from the germline V gene are SNHLY and FYNNEI. The CDR3 contains 15 residues. The CDR3 nucleotides are TGTGCCAGCAGTGAAGTACTAGCGGGAGGGACTGAGCAGTTCTTC. This gives the protein CASSEVLAGGTEQFF.

To note about this clone: This same CDR3 is encoded by further DNA sequences in the sample. The chain combines TRBV27 with TRBJ2-7; D is unresolved. Germline CDR1 is MNHEY and CDR2 is SMNVEV (reference sequence). The V and J ends lost 5 bases and 3 bases respectively, with 14 bases between them. This CDR3 has 14 residues. CDR3 DNA: TGTGCCAGCAGTCCGACGGGTGGGGTCTACGAGCAGTACTTC. Protein sequence: CASSPTGGVYEQYF.

This clone has just one count. The V gene is TRBV6-1, the J gene TRBJ2-5, with no clear D. Trimming stripped 7 bases from V and 1 base from J, with 10 bases between. Per the germline V gene, CDR1 is MNHNS and CDR2 is SASEGT. The length of the CDR3 is 13 residues. The CDR3 region is CASTQVPQETQYF. The CDR3 DNA reads TGTGCCAGCACTCAGGTACCCCAAGAGACCCAGTACTTC.

The chain links TRBV16 to TRBJ1-5; no firm D call. The germline CDR1 and CDR2 sequences are KGHSY and FQNENV. With 2 bases removed from V and 7 bases from J, the gap between germline ends came to 9 bases. This CDR3 spans 13 amino acids. In DNA, the CDR3 is TGTGCCAGCAGCCAAAGCACGGGACAGCCCCAGCATTTT. It yields the protein CASSQSTGQPQHF.

This clone was detected only a few times. The chain joins TRBV19 to TRBJ1-5; 10 bases match TRBD1. J was trimmed by 1 base and V by 3 bases; bases with no gene match: 3. The CDR3 spans 16 residues. Germline V gene lookup returns CDR1 LNHDA and CDR2 SQIVND (reference sequence). The CDR3 loop is CASSIDRGRSNQPQHF. The CDR3 region has the DNA TGTGCCAGTAGTATCGACAGGGGGCGCAGCAATCAGCCCCAGCATTTT.

This clone was observed once. In nucleotides, the CDR3 is TGTGCCACCAGCAGAGGGGACAGGGGTGACGGGGAGCTGTTTTTT. Its protein product is CATSRGDRGDGELFF. The chain carries TRBV15 and TRBJ2-2; 10 nucleotides line up with TRBD1. CDR1 and CDR2 (germline): LNHNV, YYDKDF (reference sequence). The ends lost 1 base at V and 7 bases at J; junction bases unmatched: 3. CDR3 length equals 15 residues.

V gene TRBV6-6 combines with J gene TRBJ2-7; D might be TRBD2 (5 bases). CDR3 length equals 16 residues. V dropped 0 bases and J dropped 3 bases, with 15 bases sitting between them. In germline, CDR1 is MNHNY, CDR2 SVGAGI (reference sequence). The CDR3 reads CASSYSKSERGYEQYF. CDR3 DNA: TGTGCCAGCAGTTACTCGAAGTCTGAACGGGGCTACGAGCAGTACTTC.

The chain carries TRBV5-6 and TRBJ1-1; D is possibly TRBD1 (6 bases). Germline V gives CDR1 SGHDT, CDR2 YYEEEE. Trimming removed 4 bases from V and 6 bases from J, with 13 bases in between. This CDR3 has 13 amino acids. CDR3: CASSTDSRPEAFF. For the CDR3, the DNA is TGTGCCAGCAGCACGGACAGCCGACCTGAAGCTTTCTTT.

This sequence joins TRBV28 and TRBJ1-2, with 7 nucleotides matching TRBD1. After removal of 5 bases from V and 0 bases from J, the junction contained 6 bases not matched to a gene. Germline CDR1 is MDHEN and CDR2 is SYDVKM. The CDR3 contains 15 residues. As DNA, the CDR3 is TGTGCCAGCAGTCCTGGGACAGACACTAACTATGGCTACACCTTC. Its protein product is CASSPGTDTNYGYTF.

There are a few counts of this clone. The genes are TRBV30 and TRBJ1-5; the match to TRBD1 covers 9 bases. This CDR3 has 16 amino acids. V was clipped by 2 bases and J by 4 bases; unmatched bases: 9. Germline V gene sequence: CDR1 GTSNPN, CDR2 SVGIG (reference sequence). CDR3 sequence (DNA): TGTGCCTGGAGTAGAACCGGGACAGGGACTAATCAGCCCCAGCATTTT. Residues: CAWSRTGTGTNQPQHF.

The chain has TRBV30 and TRBJ2-1; TRBD2 matches 8 bases. V dropped 4 bases and J dropped 4; count of bases not matched to a gene: 9. The CDR3 is 15 amino acids. Germline V gives CDR1 GTSNPN, CDR2 SVGIG (reference sequence). CDR3 amino acids: CAWNKPGLGYNEQFF. In nucleotides, the CDR3 is TGTGCCTGGAACAAGCCGGGACTAGGGTACAATGAGCAGTTCTTC.

The V and J genes are TRBV30 and TRBJ1-1, with 7 bases aligning to TRBD1. From germline, CDR1 is GTSNPN and CDR2 SVGIG (reference sequence). The ends lost 6 bases at V and 7 bases at J; junction bases unmatched: 5. CDR3 length: 11 amino acids. This CDR3 is CACQGENEAFF. The CDR3 DNA is TGTGCCTGCCAGGGGGAGAATGAAGCTTTCTTT.

This sequence joins TRBV5-6 and TRBJ1-2; TRBD1 aligns across 10 bases. CDR1 SGHDT and CDR2 YYEEEE come from the germline V gene. The CDR3 is 14 residues long. V shed 3 bases, J shed 8 bases, and the junction held 7 bases outside the gene matches. CDR3 loop: CASSSGTGVRGYTF. In DNA form, the CDR3 reads TGTGCCAGCAGCTCCGGGACAGGGGTTCGAGGCTACACCTTC.

This chain uses TRBV27 with TRBJ2-7; 7 bases line up with TRBD2. The CDR3 contains 16 residues. V lost 7 bases to trimming and J lost 2 bases; unmatched junction nucleotides: 14. CDR1 and CDR2 from the germline V gene are MNHEY and SMNVEV (reference sequence). The CDR3 here is CASTQSGLAAAYEQYF. The CDR3 DNA reads as TGTGCCAGCACCCAATCGGGGCTAGCGGCAGCCTACGAGCAGTACTTC.

V and J are TRBV10-3 and TRBJ1-1; D is unresolved. This CDR3 is built from 15 residues. V gave up 0 bases and J gave up 4 bases, with 12 bases separating them. Germline V gene lookup returns CDR1 ENHRY and CDR2 SYGVKD. CDR3 residues: CAISESIGEATEAFF. The CDR3 nucleotides are TGTGCCATCAGTGAGTCGATCGGGGAAGCCACTGAAGCTTTCTTT.

The CDR3: CASSLRSPLDFPYEQYF. DNA of the CDR3: TGTGCCAGCAGCCTCCGGTCGCCGTTGGACTTCCCCTACGAGCAGTACTTC. The chain employs TRBV5-8 and TRBJ2-7; weak D call: TRBD2 (5 bases). Germline CDR1 and CDR2: SGHTS and YDEGEE. V lost 4 bases and J lost 2, with 22 bases in between. The CDR3 is 17 residues long.

The chain is built from TRBV5-4 and TRBJ2-1, with TRBD2 matching over 12 bases. Unmatched junction bases numbered 3, after V lost 4 bases and J lost 4 bases. The CDR3 totals 15 residues. Germline V gives CDR1 SGHNT, CDR2 YYREEE (reference sequence). The CDR3 DNA follows: TGTGCCAGCAGCGGGACTAGCGGGCGGTACAATGAGCAGTTCTTC. The encoded protein is CASSGTSGRYNEQFF.

The CDR3 spells CASSLGVGVVYEQYF. CDR3 coding DNA: TGTGCCAGCAGCTTAGGAGTAGGGGTCGTCTACGAGCAGTACTTC. The chain has TRBV7-2 and TRBJ2-7, with D possibly TRBD1 on 5 matching bases. V was shortened by 1 base and J by 3 bases, with 13 bases between the two germline ends. The CDR3 runs 15 residues. Germline V CDR1 and CDR2: SGHTA, FQGNSA.

CDR3 region: CASSPPGDTQYF. The CDR3 bases are TGTGCCAGCAGCCCCCCCGGAGATACGCAGTATTTT. V gene TRBV7-6 combines with J gene TRBJ2-3; no firm D call. The CDR3 consists of 12 residues. With 5 bases removed from V and 5 bases from J, the gap between germline ends came to 8 bases. The germline V gene has CDR1 SGHVS and CDR2 FNYEAQ.